This TCR beta chain was recovered during a study of blood T cell repertoires in COVID-19. Produced via immunoSEQ multiplex PCR; TCRdb's table is partial and in-frame only. The sample lists more than 150,000 clones, 80% occurring once. There are 15 residues in the CDR3. CDR1 MNHNS and CDR2 SASEGT come from the germline V gene. The trim removed 0 bases at V and 7 bases at J, leaving 6 bases unmatched. The source material was PBMCs or T cells enriched from blood (not recorded which). The sequence was collected from a man between 60 and 75 years old who had been exposed to COVID-19. The rearrangement links TRBV6-1 to TRBJ2-1, with 7 bases identical to TRBD1. CDR3 sequence reads: CASSEAGRGRNEQFF. The CDR3 region has the DNA TGTGCCAGCAGTGAAGCGGGAAGGGGGCGGAATGAGCAGTTCTTC.